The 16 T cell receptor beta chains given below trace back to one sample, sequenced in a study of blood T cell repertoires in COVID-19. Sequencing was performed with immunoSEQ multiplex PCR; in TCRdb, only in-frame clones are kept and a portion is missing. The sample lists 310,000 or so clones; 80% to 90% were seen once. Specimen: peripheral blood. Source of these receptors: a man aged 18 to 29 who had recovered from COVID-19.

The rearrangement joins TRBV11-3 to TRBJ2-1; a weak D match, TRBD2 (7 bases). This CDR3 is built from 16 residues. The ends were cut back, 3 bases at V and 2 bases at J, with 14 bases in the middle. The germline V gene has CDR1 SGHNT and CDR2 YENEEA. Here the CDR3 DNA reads TGTGCCAGCAGCTTCGGCCGGGGGGCAACCTACAATGAGCAGTTCTTC. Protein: CASSFGRGATYNEQFF.

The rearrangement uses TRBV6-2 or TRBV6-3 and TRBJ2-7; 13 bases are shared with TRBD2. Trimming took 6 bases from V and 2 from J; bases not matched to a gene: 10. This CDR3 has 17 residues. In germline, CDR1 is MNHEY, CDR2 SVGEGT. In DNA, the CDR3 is TGTGCCAGCAGCTTGTTACTAGCGGGAGGGCCTCCCTACGAGCAGTACTTC. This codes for CASSLLLAGGPPYEQYF.

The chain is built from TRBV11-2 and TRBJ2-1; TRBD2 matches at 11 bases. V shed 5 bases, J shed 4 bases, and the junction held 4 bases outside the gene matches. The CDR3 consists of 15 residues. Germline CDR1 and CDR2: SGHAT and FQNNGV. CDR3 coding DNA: TGTGCCAGCAGCCCGACTAGCGGGACATACAATGAGCAGTTCTTC. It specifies CASSPTSGTYNEQFF.

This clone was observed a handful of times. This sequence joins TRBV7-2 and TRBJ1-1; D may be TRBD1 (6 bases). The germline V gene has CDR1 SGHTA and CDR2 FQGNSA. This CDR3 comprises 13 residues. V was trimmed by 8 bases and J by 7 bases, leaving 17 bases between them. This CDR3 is CASRQAGAIEAFF. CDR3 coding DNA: TGTGCCAGCCGCCAAGCAGGGGCCATTGAAGCTTTCTTT.

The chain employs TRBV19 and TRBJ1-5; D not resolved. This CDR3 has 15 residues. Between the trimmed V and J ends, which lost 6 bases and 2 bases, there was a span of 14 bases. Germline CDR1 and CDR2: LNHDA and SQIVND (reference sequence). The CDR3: CASSMGGSGNQPQHF. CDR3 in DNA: TGTGCCAGTAGCATGGGAGGTTCTGGCAATCAGCCCCAGCATTTT.

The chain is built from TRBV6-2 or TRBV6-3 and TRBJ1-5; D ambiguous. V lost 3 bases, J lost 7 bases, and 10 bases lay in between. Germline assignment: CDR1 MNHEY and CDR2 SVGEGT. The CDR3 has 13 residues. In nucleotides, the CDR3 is TGTGCCAGCAGTTATAGAGGATTCCAGCCCCAGCATTTT. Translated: CASSYRGFQPQHF.

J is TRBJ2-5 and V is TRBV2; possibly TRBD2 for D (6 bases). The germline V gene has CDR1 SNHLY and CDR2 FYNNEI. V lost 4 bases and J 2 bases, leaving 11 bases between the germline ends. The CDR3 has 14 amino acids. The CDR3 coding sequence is TGTGCCAGCAGTGCCGGGACTTTACAAGAGACCCAGTACTTC. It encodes CASSAGTLQETQYF. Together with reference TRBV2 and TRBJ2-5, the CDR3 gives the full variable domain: EPEVTQTPSHQVTQMGQEVILRCVPISNHLYFYWYRQILGQKVEFLVSFYNNEISEKSEIFDDQFSVERPDGSNFTLKIRSTKLEDSAMYFCASSAGTLQETQYFGPGTRLLVL.

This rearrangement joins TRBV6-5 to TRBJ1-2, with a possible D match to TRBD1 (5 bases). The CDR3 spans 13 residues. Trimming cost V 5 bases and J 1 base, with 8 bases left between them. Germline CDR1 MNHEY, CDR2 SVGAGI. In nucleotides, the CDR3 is TGTGCCAGCAGTCAGGGACTTAACTATGGCTACACCTTC. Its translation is CASSQGLNYGYTF.

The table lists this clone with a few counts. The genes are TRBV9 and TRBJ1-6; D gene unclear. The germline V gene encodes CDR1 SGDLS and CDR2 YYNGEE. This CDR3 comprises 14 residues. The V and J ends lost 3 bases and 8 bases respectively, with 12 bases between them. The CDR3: CASSEMARDSPLHF. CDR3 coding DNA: TGTGCCAGCAGCGAAATGGCCCGGGATTCACCCCTCCACTTT.

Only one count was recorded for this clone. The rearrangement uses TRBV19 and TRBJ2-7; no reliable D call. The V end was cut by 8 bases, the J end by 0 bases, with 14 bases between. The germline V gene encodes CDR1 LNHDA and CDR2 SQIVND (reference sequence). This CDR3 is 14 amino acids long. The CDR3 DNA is TGTGCCAGTCGATCACAGATGAACTCCTACGAGCAGTACTTC. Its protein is CASRSQMNSYEQYF.

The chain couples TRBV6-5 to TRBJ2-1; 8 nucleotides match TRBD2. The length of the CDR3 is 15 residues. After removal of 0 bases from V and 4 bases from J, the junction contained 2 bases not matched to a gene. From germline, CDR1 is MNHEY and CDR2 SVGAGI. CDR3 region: CASSYSSGGYNEQFF. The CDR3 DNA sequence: TGTGCCAGCAGTTACTCCAGCGGGGGATACAATGAGCAGTTCTTC.

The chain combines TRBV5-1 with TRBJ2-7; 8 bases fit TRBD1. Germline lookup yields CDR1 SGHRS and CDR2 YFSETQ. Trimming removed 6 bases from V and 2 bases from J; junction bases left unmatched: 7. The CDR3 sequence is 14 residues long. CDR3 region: CASTTGTGPYEQYF. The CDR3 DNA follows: TGCGCCAGCACCACCGGGACAGGCCCCTACGAGCAGTACTTC.

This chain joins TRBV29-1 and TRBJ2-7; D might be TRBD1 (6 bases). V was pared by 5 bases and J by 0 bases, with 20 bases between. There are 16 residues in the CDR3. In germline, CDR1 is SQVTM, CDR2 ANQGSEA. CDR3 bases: TGCAGCGTTCGGGGCGGACAGCCCGAAAGCTCCTACGAGCAGTACTTC. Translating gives CSVRGGQPESSYEQYF.

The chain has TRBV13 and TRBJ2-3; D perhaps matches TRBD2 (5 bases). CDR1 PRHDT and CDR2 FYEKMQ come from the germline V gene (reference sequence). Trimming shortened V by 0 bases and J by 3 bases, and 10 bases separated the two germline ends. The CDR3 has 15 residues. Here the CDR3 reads CASSLGRDPTDTQYF. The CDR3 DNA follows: TGTGCCAGCAGCTTAGGTCGGGATCCGACAGATACGCAGTATTTT. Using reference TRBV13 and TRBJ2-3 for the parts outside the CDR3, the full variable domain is AAGVIQSPRHLIKEKRETATLKCYPIPRHDTVYWYQQGPGQDPQFLISFYEKMQSDKGSIPDRFSAQQFSDYHSELNMSSLELGDSALYFCASSLGRDPTDTQYFGPGTRLTVL.

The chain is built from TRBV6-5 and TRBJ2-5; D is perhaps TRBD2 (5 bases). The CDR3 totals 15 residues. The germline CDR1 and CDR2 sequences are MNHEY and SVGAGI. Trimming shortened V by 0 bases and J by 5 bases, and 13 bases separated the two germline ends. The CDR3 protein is CASSYSRGSTETQYF. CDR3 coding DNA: TGTGCCAGCAGTTACTCCCGGGGTAGCACGGAGACCCAGTACTTC.

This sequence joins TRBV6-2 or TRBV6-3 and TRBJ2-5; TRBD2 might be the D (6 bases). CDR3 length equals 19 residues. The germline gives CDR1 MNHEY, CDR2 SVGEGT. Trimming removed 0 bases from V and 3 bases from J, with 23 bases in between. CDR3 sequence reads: CASSYSPEGRPAGKETQYF. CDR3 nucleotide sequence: TGTGCCAGCAGTTACTCCCCGGAAGGTAGACCGGCGGGGAAAGAGACCCAGTACTTC.